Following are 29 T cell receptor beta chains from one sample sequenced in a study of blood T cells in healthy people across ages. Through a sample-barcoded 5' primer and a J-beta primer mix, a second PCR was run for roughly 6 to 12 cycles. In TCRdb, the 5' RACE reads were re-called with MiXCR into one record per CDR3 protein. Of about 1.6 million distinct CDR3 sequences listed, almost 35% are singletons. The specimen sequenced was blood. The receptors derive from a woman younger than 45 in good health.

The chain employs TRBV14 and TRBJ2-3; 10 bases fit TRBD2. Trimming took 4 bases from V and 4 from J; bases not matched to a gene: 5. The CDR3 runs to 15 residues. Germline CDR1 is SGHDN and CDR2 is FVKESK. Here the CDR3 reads CASSPWLAGADTQYF. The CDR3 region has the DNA TGTGCCAGCAGCCCTTGGCTAGCGGGAGCAGATACGCAGTATTTT.

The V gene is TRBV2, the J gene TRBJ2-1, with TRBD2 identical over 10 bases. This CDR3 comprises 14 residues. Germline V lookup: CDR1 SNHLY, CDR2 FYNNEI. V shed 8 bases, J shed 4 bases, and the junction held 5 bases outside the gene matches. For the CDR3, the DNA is TGTGCCAGCCAGCGGACTAGCGGATACAATGAGCAGTTCTTC. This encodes CASQRTSGYNEQFF.

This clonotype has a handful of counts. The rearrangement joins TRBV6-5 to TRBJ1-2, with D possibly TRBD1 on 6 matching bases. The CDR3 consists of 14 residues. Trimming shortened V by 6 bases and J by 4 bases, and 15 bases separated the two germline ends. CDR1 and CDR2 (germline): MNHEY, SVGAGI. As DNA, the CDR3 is TGTGCCAGCAGACGGGGGCCGAGTTCCTATGGCTACACCTTC. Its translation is CASRRGPSSYGYTF.

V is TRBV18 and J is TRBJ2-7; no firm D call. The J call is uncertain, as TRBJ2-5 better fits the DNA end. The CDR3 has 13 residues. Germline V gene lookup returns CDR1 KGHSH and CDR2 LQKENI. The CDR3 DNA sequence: TGTGCCAGCTCACGTCACCACTGGGAGACCCAGTACTTC. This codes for CASSRHHWETQYF.

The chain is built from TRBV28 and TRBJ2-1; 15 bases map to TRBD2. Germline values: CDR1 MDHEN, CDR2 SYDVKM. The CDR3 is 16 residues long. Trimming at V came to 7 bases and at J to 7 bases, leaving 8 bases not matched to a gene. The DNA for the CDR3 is TGTGCCAGCACCGGGACTAGCGGGAGGCTTTGGAATGAGCAGTTCTTC. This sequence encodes CASTGTSGRLWNEQFF.

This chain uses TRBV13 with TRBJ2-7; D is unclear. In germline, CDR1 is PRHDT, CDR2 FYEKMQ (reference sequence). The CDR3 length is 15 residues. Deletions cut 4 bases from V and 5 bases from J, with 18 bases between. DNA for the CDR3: TGTGCCAGCAGCTCAAACCTTCGACGGTTCGACGAGCAGTACTTC. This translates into CASSSNLRRFDEQYF.

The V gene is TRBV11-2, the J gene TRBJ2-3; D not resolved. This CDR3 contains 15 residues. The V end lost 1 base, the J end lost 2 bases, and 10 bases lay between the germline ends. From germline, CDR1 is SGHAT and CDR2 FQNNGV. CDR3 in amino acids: CASSLALRDTDTQYF. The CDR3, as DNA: TGTGCCAGCAGCTTAGCCCTACGCGACACAGATACGCAGTATTTT.

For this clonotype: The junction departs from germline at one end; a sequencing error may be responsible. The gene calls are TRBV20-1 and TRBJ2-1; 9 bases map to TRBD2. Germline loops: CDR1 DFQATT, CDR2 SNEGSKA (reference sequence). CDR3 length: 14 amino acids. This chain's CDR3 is CSGLAAISYDEQFF. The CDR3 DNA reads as TGCAGTGGACTAGCGGCGATTTCCTACGATGAGCAGTTCTTC.

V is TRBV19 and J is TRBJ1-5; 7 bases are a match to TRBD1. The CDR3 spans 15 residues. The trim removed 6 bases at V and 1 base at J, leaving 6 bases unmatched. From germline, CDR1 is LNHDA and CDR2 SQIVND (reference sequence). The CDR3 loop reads CASRKQGLSNQPQHF. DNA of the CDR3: TGTGCCAGTAGGAAACAGGGGTTAAGCAATCAGCCCCAGCATTTT.

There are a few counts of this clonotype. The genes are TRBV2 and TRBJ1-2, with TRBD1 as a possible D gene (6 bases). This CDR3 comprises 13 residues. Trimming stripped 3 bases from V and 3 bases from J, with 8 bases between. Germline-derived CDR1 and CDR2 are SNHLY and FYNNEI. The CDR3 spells CASSDSGDYGYTF. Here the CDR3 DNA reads TGTGCCAGCAGTGATTCAGGGGACTATGGCTACACCTTC.

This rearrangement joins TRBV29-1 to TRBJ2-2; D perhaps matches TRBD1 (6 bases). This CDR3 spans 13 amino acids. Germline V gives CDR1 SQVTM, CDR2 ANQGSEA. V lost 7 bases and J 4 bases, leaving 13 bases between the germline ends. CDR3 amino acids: CSGGHAATGELFF. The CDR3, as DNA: TGCAGCGGGGGACACGCGGCCACCGGGGAGCTGTTTTTT.

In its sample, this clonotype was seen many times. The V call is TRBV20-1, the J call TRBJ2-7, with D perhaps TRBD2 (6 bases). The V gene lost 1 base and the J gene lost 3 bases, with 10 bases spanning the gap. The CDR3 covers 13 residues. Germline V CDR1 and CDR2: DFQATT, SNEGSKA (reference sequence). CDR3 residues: CSARGDSLYEQYF. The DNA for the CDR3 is TGCAGTGCTAGAGGGGACTCGCTCTACGAGCAGTACTTC.

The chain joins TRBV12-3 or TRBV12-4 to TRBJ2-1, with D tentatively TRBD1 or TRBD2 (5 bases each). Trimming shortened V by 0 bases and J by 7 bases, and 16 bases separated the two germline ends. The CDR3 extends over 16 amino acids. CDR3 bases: TGTGCCAGCAGTTTAGCGGTCGGGACCCCTACGAATGAGCAGTTCTTC. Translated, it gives CASSLAVGTPTNEQFF.

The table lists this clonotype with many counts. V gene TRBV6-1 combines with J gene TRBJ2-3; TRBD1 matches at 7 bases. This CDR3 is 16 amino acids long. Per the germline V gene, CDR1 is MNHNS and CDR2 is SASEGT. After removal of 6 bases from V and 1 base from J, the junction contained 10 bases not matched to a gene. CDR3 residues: CASRRTWDRGTDTQYF. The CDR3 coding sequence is TGTGCCAGCAGGAGGACCTGGGACAGAGGCACAGATACGCAGTATTTT.

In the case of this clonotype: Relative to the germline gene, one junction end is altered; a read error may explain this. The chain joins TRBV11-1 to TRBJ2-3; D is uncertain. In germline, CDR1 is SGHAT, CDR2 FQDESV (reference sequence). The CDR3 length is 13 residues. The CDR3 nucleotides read TGTACCAGCAGCGACTTAGGCGCAGATACGCAGTATTTT. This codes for CTSSDLGADTQYF.

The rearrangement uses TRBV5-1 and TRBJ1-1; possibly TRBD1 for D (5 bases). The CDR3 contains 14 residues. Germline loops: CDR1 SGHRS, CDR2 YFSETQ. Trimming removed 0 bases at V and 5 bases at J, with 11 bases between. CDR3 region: CASSLEGTGTEAFF. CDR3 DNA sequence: TGCGCCAGCAGCTTGGAGGGGACGGGGACTGAAGCTTTCTTT.

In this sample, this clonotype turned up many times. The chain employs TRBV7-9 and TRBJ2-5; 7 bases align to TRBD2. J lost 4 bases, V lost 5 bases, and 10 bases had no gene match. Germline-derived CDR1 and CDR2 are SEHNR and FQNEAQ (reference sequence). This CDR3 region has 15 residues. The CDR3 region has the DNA TGTGCCAGCAGCCGATCGGGACTACGCCCAGAGACCCAGTACTTC. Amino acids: CASSRSGLRPETQYF. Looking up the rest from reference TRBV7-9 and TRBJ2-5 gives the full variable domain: DTGVSQNPRHKITKRGQNVTFRCDPISEHNRLYWYRQTLGQGPEFLTYFQNEAQLEKSRLLSDRFSAERPKGSFSTLEIQRTEQGDSAMYLCASSRSGLRPETQYFGPGTRLLVL.

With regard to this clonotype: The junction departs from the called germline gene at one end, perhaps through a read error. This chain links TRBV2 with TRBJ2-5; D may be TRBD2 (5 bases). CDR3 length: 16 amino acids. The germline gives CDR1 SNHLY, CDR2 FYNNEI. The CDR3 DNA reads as TGTGCCAGCAGGGAGAGGGTCGCCCACCTCCAAGGGACCCAGTACTTC. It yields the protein CASRERVAHLQGTQYF.

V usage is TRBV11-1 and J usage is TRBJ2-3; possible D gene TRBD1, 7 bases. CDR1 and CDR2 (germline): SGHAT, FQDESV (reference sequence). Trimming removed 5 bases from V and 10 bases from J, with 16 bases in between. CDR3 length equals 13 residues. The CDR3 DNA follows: TGTGCCAGCAGCAGACTAGGGGGCGCGGCGCAGTATTTT. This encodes CASSRLGGAAQYF. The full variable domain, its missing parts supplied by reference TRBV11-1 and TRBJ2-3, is EAEVAQSPRYKITEKSQAVAFWCDPISGHATLYWYRQILGQGPELLVQFQDESVVDDSQLPKDRFSAERLKGVDSTLKIQPAELGDSAMYLCASSRLGGAAQYFGPGTRLTVL.

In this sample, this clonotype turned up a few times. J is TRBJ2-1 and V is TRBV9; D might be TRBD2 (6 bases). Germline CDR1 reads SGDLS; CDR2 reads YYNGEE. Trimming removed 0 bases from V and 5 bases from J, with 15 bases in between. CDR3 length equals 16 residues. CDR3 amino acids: CASSVATRGPHNEQFF. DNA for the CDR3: TGTGCCAGCAGCGTAGCTACGCGGGGACCACACAATGAGCAGTTCTTC.

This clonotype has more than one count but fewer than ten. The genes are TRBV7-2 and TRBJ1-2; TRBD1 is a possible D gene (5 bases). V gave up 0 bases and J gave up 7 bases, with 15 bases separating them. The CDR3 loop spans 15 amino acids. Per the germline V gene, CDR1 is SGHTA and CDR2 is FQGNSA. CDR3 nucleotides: TGTGCCAGCAGCTTAGCTGGCCAGGGAGGAGGTGGCTACACCTTC. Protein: CASSLAGQGGGGYTF. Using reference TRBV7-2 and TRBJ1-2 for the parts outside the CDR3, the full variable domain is GAGVSQSPSNKVTEKGKDVELRCDPISGHTALYWYRQSLGQGLEFLIYFQGNSAPDKSGLPSDRFSAERTGGSVSTLTIQRTQQEDSAVYLCASSLAGQGGGGYTFGSGTRLTVV.

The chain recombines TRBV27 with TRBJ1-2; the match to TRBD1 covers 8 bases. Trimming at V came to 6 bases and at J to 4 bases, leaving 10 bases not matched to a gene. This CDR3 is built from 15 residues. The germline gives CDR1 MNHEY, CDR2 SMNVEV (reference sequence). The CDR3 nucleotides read TGTGCCAGCAGACTTATAGGACAGGGCATCTATGGCTACACCTTC. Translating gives CASRLIGQGIYGYTF.

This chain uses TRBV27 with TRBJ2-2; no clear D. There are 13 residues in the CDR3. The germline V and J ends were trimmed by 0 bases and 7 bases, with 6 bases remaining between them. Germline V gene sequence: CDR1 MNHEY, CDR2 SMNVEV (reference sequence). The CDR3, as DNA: TGTGCCAGCAGTTTATCGACCGGCGGGGAGCTGTTTTTT. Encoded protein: CASSLSTGGELFF.

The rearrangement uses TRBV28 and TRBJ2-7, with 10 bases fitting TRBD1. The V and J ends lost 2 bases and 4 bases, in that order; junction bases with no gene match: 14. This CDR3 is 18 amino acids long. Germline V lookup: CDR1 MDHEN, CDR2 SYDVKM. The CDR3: CASSLGPSTDRGFYEQYF. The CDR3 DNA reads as TGTGCCAGCAGTTTAGGTCCCTCGACGGACAGGGGGTTTTACGAGCAGTACTTC.

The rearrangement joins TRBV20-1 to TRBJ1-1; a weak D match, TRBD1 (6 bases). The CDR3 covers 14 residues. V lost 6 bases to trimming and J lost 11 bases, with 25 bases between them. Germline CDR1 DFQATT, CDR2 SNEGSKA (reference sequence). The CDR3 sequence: CSAKGERANVGAFF. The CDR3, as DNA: TGCAGTGCCAAGGGGGAGAGGGCAAACGTTGGGGCTTTCTTT.

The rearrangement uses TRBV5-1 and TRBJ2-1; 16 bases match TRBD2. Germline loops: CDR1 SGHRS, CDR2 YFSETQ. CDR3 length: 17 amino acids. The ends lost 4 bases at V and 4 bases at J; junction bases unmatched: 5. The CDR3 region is CASSQGTSGRGYNEQFF. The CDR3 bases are TGCGCCAGCAGCCAAGGGACTAGCGGGAGGGGGTACAATGAGCAGTTCTTC. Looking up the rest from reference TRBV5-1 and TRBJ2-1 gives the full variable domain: KAGVTQTPRYLIKTRGQQVTLSCSPISGHRSVSWYQQTPGQGLQFLFEYFSETQRNKGNFPGRFSGRQFSNSRSEMNVSTLELGDSALYLCASSQGTSGRGYNEQFFGPGTRLTVL.

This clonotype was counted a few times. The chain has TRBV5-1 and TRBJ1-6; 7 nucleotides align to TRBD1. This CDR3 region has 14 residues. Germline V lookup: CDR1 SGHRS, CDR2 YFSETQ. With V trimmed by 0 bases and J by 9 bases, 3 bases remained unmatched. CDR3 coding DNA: TGCGCCAGCAGCTTGGAAGGGGGCGGTTCACCCCTCCACTTT. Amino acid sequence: CASSLEGGGSPLHF.

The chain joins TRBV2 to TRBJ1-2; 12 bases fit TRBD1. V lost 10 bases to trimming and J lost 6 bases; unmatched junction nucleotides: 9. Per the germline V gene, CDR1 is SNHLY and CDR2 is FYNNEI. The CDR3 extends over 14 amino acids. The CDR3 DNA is TGTGCCAACCGGGACAGGGGGCGCTGGGATGGCTACACCTTC. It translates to CANRDRGRWDGYTF.

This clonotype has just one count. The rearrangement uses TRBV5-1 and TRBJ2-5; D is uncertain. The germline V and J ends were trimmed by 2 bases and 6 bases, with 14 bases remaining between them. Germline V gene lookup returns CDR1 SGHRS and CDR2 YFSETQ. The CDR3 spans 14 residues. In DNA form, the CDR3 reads TGCGCCAGCAGCTTTGGTACCCCTCCGAAGACCCAGTACTTC. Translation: CASSFGTPPKTQYF.